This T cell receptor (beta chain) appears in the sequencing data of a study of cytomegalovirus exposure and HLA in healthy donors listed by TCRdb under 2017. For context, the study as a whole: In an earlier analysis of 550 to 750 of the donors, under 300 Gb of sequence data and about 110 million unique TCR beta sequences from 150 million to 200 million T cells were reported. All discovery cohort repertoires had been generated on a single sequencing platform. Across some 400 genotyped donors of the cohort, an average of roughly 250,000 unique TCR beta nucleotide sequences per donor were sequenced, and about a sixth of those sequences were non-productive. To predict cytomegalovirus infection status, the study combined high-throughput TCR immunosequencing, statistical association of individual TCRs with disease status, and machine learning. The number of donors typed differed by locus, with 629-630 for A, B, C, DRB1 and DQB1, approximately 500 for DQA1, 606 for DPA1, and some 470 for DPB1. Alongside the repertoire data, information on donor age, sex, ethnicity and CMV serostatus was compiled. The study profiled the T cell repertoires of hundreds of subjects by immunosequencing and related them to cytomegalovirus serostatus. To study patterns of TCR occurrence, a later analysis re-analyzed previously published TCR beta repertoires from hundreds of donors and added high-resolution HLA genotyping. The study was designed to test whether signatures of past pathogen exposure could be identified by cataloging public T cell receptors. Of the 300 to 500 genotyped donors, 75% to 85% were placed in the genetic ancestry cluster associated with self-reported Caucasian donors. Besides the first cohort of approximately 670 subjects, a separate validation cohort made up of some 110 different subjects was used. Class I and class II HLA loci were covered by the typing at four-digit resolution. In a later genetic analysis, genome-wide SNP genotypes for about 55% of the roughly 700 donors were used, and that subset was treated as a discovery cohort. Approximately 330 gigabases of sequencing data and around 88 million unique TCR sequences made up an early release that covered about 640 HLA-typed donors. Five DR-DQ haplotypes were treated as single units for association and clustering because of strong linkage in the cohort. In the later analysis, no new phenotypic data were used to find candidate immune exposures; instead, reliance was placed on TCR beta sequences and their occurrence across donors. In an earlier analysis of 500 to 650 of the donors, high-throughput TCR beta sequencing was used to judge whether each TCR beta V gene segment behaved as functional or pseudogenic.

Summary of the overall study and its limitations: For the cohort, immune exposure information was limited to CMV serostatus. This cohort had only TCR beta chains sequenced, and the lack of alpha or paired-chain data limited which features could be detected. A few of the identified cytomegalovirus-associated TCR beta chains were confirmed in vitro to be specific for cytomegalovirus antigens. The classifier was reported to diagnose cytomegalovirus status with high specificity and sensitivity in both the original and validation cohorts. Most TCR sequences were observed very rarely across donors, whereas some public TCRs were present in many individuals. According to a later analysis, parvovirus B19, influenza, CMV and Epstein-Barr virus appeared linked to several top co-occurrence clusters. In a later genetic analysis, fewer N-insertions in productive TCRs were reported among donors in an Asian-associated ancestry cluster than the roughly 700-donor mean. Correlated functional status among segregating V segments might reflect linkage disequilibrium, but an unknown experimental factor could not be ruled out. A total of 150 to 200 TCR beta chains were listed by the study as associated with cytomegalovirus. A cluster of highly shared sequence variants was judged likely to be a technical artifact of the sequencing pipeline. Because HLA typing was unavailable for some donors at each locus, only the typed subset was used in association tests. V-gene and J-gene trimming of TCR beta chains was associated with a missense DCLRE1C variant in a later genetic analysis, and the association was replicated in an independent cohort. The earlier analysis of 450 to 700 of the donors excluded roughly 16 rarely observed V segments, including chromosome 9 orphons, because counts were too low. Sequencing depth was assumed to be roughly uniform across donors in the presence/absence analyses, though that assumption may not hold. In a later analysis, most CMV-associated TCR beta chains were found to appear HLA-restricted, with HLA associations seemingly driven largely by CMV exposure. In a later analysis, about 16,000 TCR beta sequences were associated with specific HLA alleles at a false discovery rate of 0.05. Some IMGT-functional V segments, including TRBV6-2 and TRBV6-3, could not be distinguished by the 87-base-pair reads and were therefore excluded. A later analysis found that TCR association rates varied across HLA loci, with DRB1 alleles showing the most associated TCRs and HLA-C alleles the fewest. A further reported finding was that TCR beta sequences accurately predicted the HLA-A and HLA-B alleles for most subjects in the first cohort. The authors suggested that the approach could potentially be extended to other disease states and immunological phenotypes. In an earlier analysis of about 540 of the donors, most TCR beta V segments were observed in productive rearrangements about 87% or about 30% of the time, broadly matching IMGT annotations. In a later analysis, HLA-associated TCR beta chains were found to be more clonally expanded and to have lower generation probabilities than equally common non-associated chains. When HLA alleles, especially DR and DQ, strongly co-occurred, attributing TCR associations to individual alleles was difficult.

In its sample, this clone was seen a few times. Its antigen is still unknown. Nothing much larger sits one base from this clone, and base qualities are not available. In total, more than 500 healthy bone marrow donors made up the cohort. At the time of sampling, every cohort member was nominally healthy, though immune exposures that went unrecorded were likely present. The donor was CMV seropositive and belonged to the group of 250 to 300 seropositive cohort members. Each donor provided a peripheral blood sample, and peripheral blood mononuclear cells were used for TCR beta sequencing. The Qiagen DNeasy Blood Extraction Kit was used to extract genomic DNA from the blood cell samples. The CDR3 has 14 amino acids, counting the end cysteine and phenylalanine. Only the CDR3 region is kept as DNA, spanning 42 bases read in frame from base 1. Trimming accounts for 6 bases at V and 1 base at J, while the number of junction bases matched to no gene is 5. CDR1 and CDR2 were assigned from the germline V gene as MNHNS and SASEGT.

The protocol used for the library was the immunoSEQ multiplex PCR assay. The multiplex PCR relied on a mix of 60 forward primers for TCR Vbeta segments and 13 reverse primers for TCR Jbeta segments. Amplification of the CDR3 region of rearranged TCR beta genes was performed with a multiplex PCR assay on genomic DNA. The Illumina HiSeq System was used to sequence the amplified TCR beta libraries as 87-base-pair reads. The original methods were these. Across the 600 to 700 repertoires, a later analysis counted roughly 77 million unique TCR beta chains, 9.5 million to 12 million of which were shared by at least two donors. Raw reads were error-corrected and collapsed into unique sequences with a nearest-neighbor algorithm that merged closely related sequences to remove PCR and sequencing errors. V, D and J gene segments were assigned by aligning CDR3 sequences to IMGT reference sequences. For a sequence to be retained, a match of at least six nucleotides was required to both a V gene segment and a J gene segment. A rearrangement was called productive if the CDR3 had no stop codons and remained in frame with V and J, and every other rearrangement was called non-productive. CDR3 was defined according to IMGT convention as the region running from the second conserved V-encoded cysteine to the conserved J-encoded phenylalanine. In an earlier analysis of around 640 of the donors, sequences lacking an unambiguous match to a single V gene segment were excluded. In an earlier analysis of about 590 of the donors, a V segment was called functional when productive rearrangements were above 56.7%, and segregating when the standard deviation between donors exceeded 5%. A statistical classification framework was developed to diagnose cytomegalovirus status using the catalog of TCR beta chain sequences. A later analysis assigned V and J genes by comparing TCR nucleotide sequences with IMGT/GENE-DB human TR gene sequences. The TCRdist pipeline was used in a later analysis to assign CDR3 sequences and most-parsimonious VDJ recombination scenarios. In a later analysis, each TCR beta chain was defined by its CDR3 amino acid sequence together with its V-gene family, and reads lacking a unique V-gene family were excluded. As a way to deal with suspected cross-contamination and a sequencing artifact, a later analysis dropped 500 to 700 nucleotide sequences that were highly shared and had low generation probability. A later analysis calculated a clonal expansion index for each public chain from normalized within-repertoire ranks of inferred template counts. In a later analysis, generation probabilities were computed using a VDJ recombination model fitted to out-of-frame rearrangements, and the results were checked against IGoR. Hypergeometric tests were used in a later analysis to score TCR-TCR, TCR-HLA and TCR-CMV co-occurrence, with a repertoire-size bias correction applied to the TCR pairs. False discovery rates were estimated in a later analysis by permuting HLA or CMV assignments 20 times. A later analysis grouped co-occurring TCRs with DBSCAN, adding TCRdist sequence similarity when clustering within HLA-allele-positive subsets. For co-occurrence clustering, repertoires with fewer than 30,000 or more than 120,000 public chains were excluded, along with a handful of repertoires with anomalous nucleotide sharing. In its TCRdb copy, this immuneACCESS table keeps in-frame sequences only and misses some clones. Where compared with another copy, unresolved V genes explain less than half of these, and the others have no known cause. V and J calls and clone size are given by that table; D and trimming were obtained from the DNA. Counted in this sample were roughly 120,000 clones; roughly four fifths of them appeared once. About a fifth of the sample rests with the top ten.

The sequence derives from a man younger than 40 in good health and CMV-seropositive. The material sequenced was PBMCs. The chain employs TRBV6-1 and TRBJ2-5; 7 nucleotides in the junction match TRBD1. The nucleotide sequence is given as TGTGCCAGCAGCTACAGGGGTAGCCAAGAGACCCAGTACTTC. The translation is CASSYRGSQETQYF.